The present TCR beta chain was sequenced within a study of T cell repertoires in cytomegalovirus infection. Across the study: Based on public TCR beta signatures, there were indications of CMV infection and of a matching HLA type. Overall study results and limits: Of the TCR beta families, the public ones yielded a cumulative frequency that identified carriers of CMV plus the relevant HLA. HLA-C-restricted CMV-specific TCR beta clonotypes prevailed in the ex vivo response.

For this clonotype: Antigen specificity is unknown.

TCRdb reprocessed the reads with MiXCR, giving one entry per CDR3 protein. Of approximately 500,000 distinct CDR3 sequences in the sample, approximately 16% were seen once. The V segment lost 3 bases and the J segment 2 bases; nucleotides outside the gene matches: 6. The CDR3 consists of 15 residues. Germline CDR1 reads LGHDT; CDR2 reads YNNKEL (reference sequence). The material sequenced was CD8+ T cells from PBMCs. This clonotype was obtained from a human donor in good health (CMV status not recorded). Some clones in this sample may be carry-over from other donors' samples. V gene TRBV3-1 combines with J gene TRBJ2-7; 8 positions agree with TRBD1. Here the CDR3 DNA reads TGTGCCAGCAGCCATGGACAGGGAAGGACCTACGAGCAGTACTTC. Translated: CASSHGQGRTYEQYF.